Listed here are 24 T cell receptor beta chains from one sample, sequenced in a study of blood T cell repertoires in COVID-19. The protocol was immunoSEQ multiplex PCR, while the TCRdb copy is restricted to in-frame clones and leaves out a portion. Of about 210,000 clones listed, 70% to 90% are singletons. What was sequenced was peripheral blood. These receptors came from a woman between 35 and 50 years old with acute or convalescent COVID-19.

This chain connects TRBV5-1 to TRBJ2-3, with D possibly TRBD1 on 6 matching bases. CDR1 is SGHRS, CDR2 YFSETQ, per germline. CDR3 length equals 15 residues. V lost 5 bases to trimming and J lost 1 base, with 14 bases between them. Written as DNA, the CDR3 is TGCGCCAGCAGGACACAGGGCCCGGGCACAGATACGCAGTATTTT. Protein: CASRTQGPGTDTQYF.

The gene calls are TRBV6-6 and TRBJ1-2, with 9 bases matching TRBD1. V dropped 7 bases and J dropped 4; count of bases not matched to a gene: 13. In germline, CDR1 is MNHNY, CDR2 SVGAGI (reference sequence). The CDR3 spans 16 residues. The CDR3 DNA follows: TGTGCCAGCATTCGATCCCGGGACAGGGCTGGCTATGGCTACACCTTC. Its translation: CASIRSRDRAGYGYTF.

This chain links TRBV9 with TRBJ2-1; no firm D call. The CDR3 loop spans 13 amino acids. Germline values: CDR1 SGDLS, CDR2 YYNGEE. Trimming stripped 0 bases from V and 4 bases from J, with 5 bases between. DNA of the CDR3: TGTGCCAGCAGCGTAGGGCAGTACAATGAGCAGTTCTTC. Amino acid sequence: CASSVGQYNEQFF.

V usage is TRBV7-6 and J usage is TRBJ2-1; 7 nucleotides line up with TRBD1. In germline, CDR1 is SGHVS, CDR2 FNYEAQ. V gave up 5 bases and J gave up 0 bases; unmatched junction bases: 10. This CDR3 is built from 17 residues. The CDR3 DNA is TGTGCCAGCAGCCACTGGTCCGACAGGGTCTCCTACAATGAGCAGTTCTTC. Translating it yields CASSHWSDRVSYNEQFF.

The chain couples TRBV5-1 to TRBJ2-3; 14 bases are a match to TRBD2. The CDR3 loop spans 16 amino acids. In germline, CDR1 is SGHRS, CDR2 YFSETQ. The J segment lost 6 bases and the V segment lost 4 bases, leaving 7 bases of the junction unmatched. The CDR3 loop reads CASSLGLAGVSDTQYF. DNA of the CDR3: TGCGCCAGCAGCCTGGGACTAGCGGGGGTATCGGATACGCAGTATTTT.

The chain is built from TRBV18 and TRBJ1-6; D not certain. Germline loops: CDR1 KGHSH, CDR2 LQKENI. V gave up 1 base and J gave up 7 bases, with 11 bases separating them. The CDR3 sequence is 15 residues long. CDR3 DNA sequence: TGTGCCAGCTCACCACGGGAGGGTGGCAATTCACCCCTCCACTTT. Encoded protein: CASSPREGGNSPLHF.

The chain joins TRBV19 to TRBJ1-6, with 8 positions matching TRBD1. The CDR3 totals 17 residues. Germline trimming cut 6 bases from V and 4 bases from J; bases unmatched to any gene: 11. CDR1 and CDR2 (germline): LNHDA, SQIVND (reference sequence). CDR3 sequence: CASRLGARGLYNSPLHF. The CDR3 DNA sequence: TGTGCCAGTAGACTCGGTGCCAGGGGGCTTTATAATTCACCCCTCCACTTT.

CDR3 loop: CAWSSPGQGQPQHF. CDR3 nucleotide sequence: TGTGCCTGGAGTTCACCGGGACAGGGACAGCCCCAGCATTTT. J is TRBJ1-5 and V is TRBV30, with 9 bases fitting TRBD1. This CDR3 contains 14 residues. V was pared by 2 bases and J by 7 bases, with 6 bases of the junction left unmatched. Germline CDR1 and CDR2: GTSNPN and SVGIG (reference sequence).

The chain is built from TRBV4-2 and TRBJ2-3; 9 bases fit TRBD2. CDR1 is LGHNA, CDR2 YNFKEQ, per germline. With V trimmed by 4 bases and J by 2 bases, 7 bases remained unmatched. CDR3 length equals 16 residues. For the CDR3, the DNA is TGTGCCAGCAGCCCCAGTCCTAGCGGGGACACAGATACGCAGTATTTT. It encodes CASSPSPSGDTDTQYF.

The J gene is TRBJ2-7, the V gene TRBV7-3, with 9 bases matching TRBD1. This CDR3 is 15 amino acids long. Germline CDR1 reads SGHTA; CDR2 reads FQGTGA. V was pared by 5 bases and J by 2 bases, with 7 bases of the junction left unmatched. The chain's CDR3 is CASSQTGGYPYEQYV. The CDR3 coding sequence is TGTGCCAGCAGCCAAACAGGGGGCTACCCCTACGAGCAGTACGTC.

This CDR3 is CASSPGLAGGPEFWEQFF. The CDR3 region has the DNA TGTGCCAGCAGCCCGGGACTAGCGGGGGGCCCGGAGTTCTGGGAGCAGTTCTTC. The chain couples TRBV7-6 to TRBJ2-1, with TRBD2 matching 15 bases. V was pared by 5 bases and J by 10 bases, with 15 bases of the junction left unmatched. The germline CDR1 and CDR2 sequences are SGHVS and FNYEAQ. CDR3 length equals 18 residues.

This clone was detected only once. The chain links TRBV6-5 to TRBJ2-1, with TRBD2 identical over 7 bases. The CDR3 runs 13 residues. V shed 2 bases and J 7 bases; nucleotides not matched to a gene: 2. CDR1 MNHEY and CDR2 SVGAGI come from the germline V gene. CDR3 in amino acids: CASSYDGGNEQFF. DNA of the CDR3: TGTGCCAGCAGTTACGACGGGGGGAATGAGCAGTTCTTC.

The chain combines TRBV14 with TRBJ1-2; 10 nucleotides agree with TRBD1. V dropped 3 bases and J dropped 8; count of bases not matched to a gene: 15. The CDR3 contains 17 residues. Per germline, CDR1 SGHDN and CDR2 FVKESK. The CDR3 loop is CASSQAGTGVFYGGYTF. The CDR3 nucleotides are TGTGCCAGCAGCCAGGCCGGGACAGGGGTTTTCTATGGAGGCTACACCTTC.

The J gene is TRBJ1-1, the V gene TRBV24-1; 9 positions match TRBD1. The CDR3 is 21 amino acids. V lost 3 bases and J lost 1; bases outside the gene matches: 20. Germline assignment: CDR1 KGHDR and CDR2 SFDVKD. CDR3 residues: CATSDQPRTGAFVQTNTEAFF. CDR3 sequence (DNA): TGTGCCACCAGTGATCAGCCTCGGACAGGGGCCTTCGTCCAGACGAACACTGAAGCTTTCTTT.

This chain connects TRBV19 to TRBJ1-4, with 10 bases that match TRBD1. This CDR3 spans 15 amino acids. V shed 6 bases, J shed 3 bases, and the junction held 4 bases outside the gene matches. Germline CDR1 LNHDA, CDR2 SQIVND (reference sequence). The CDR3 nucleotides read TGTGCCAGTAGCCTCGGGACAGGGGCTAATGAAAAACTGTTTTTT. Translation gives CASSLGTGANEKLFF.

The chain combines TRBV3-1 (or the pseudogene TRBV3-2) with TRBJ1-1; 9 bases fit TRBD1. V shed 5 bases, J shed 2 bases, and the junction held 3 bases outside the gene matches. CDR1 and CDR2 (germline): LGHDT, YNNKEL (reference sequence). The CDR3 has 14 amino acids. The CDR3 region is CASSWGQGNTEAFF. CDR3 coding DNA: TGTGCCAGCAGCTGGGGACAGGGAAACACTGAAGCTTTCTTT.

J is TRBJ2-7 and V is TRBV10-2; perhaps TRBD2 as D (5 bases). This CDR3 is 14 amino acids long. Looked up from germline, CDR1 is WSHSY and CDR2 is SAAADI. Between the trimmed V and J ends, which lost 3 bases and 4 bases, there was a span of 13 bases. As DNA, the CDR3 is TGCGCCAGCAGTGACGCCCGAGAGGGATACGAGCAGTACGTC. This gives the protein CASSDAREGYEQYV.

The CDR3 nucleotides read TGCAGTGCCTCAGAATTGTATGGCTACACCTTC. This codes for CSASELYGYTF. The chain combines TRBV20-1 with TRBJ1-2, with D hard to call. Germline CDR1 and CDR2: DFQATT and SNEGSKA (reference sequence). The ends were cut back, 6 bases at V and 5 bases at J, with 10 bases in the middle. CDR3 length: 11 amino acids.

The V gene is TRBV10-3, the J gene TRBJ1-2; 11 bases are a match to TRBD1. The junction had 6 bases not matched to a gene; V was cut back by 6 bases and J by 6 bases. The CDR3 loop spans 14 amino acids. The germline V gene has CDR1 ENHRY and CDR2 SYGVKD. DNA for the CDR3: TGTGCCATCAGGCCCAGGGACAGGGGGAATGGCTACACCTTC. Its translation is CAIRPRDRGNGYTF.

This sequence joins TRBV6-6 and TRBJ2-1; 12 bases map to TRBD1. J was trimmed by 6 bases and V by 5 bases; bases with no gene match: 5. The CDR3 spans 15 residues. Germline CDR1 and CDR2: MNHNY and SVGAGI (reference sequence). CDR3 amino acids: CASSRGTGGPNEQFF. The CDR3 region has the DNA TGTGCCAGCAGTCGTGGGACAGGGGGCCCCAATGAGCAGTTCTTC.

The V call is TRBV4-1, the J call TRBJ2-3, with 7 bases identical to TRBD2. The V gene end was trimmed by 3 bases and the J gene end by 3 bases; junction bases not matched to a gene: 6. The CDR3 totals 15 residues. Germline V gene sequence: CDR1 MGHRA, CDR2 YSYEKL. The CDR3, as DNA: TGCGCCAGCAGCCACTGGTGGGGGGGGACAGATACGCAGTATTTT. This encodes CASSHWWGGTDTQYF.

The gene calls are TRBV4-1 and TRBJ2-2; D is ambiguous. The ends were cut back, 1 base at V and 0 bases at J, with 6 bases in the middle. CDR1 and CDR2 (germline): MGHRA, YSYEKL. The CDR3 contains 15 residues. In DNA form, the CDR3 reads TGCGCCAGCAGCCAAGTAAACACGAACACCGGGGAGCTGTTTTTT. Amino acids: CASSQVNTNTGELFF.

The CDR3 nucleotides are TGTGCCAGCAGCTTCAGTACAGATACGCAGTATTTT. Residues: CASSFSTDTQYF. The rearrangement uses TRBV5-5 and TRBJ2-3; no clear D gene. Germline lookup yields CDR1 SGHKS and CDR2 YYEKEE (reference sequence). The length of the CDR3 is 12 residues. The V end was cut by 2 bases, the J end by 3 bases, with 4 bases between. Filled out from reference TRBV5-5 and TRBJ2-3, the complete variable domain reads DAGVTQSPTHLIKTRGQQVTLRCSPISGHKSVSWYQQVLGQGPQFIFQYYEKEERGRGNFPDRFSARQFPNYSSELNVNALLLGDSALYLCASSFSTDTQYFGPGTRLTVL.

The chain is built from TRBV11-2 and TRBJ1-1; TRBD1 agrees at 8 bases. Trimming took 2 bases from V and 10 from J; bases not matched to a gene: 12. This CDR3 has 15 amino acids. CDR1 is SGHAT and CDR2 is FQNNGV in the germline V gene. The CDR3: CASSLQGALARGAFF. CDR3 DNA: TGTGCCAGCAGCTTACAGGGGGCACTGGCGAGGGGAGCTTTCTTT.